This T cell receptor (beta chain) was retrieved from a study of regulatory T cells in long-lasting Graves disease. Building of the TCR beta libraries involved iRepertoire HTBI primers and Arm-PCR of CDR3 regions. Source study methods: Taken together, the samples had fewer than 65 TRBV and more than 11 TRBJ segments identified. TCRdb re-analysed the multiplex PCR reads in MiXCR, keeping a single row per CDR3 protein. What appears here as the V and J calls and clone size reflects TCRdb's work, not the paper's. Among about 460,000 distinct CDR3 sequences listed, 22% were seen once. Time point reported: persistent/refractory GD, antithyroid drugs over 5 years with positive TRAb. The authors made the TCR library using RNA they extracted from PBMCs. Patients with Graves' disease were diagnosed by American Thyroid Association guidelines. This clonotype was observed at least ten times. Its specificity is unknown.

Study-level points and caveats: Persistent Graves' patients had lower TCR diversity than newly diagnosed ones. Persistent disease exhibited a predilection for TRBV28, TRBJ1-2 and TRBJ2-5.

From germline, CDR1 is MDHEN and CDR2 SYDVKM. The CDR3 has 15 amino acids. The V and J ends lost 7 bases and 1 base respectively, with 16 bases between them. The source was peripheral blood mononuclear cells (PBMCs), collected when the disease was refractory, from a patient treated with antithyroid drugs. The rearrangement links TRBV28 to TRBJ1-2, with no clear D. This clonotype originated in a female donor with Graves disease. The CDR3 loop is CASNQRMGFNYGYTF. As DNA, the CDR3 is TGTGCCAGCAACCAACGGATGGGGTTTAACTATGGCTACACCTTC.